This T cell receptor (beta chain) came from a study of technical replicates of blood from a handful of donors. Germline V gene lookup returns CDR1 MNHNY and CDR2 SVGAGI (reference sequence). V was clipped by 6 bases and J by 2 bases, with 7 bases between them. The CDR3 extends over 12 amino acids. The data were produced by immunoSEQ multiplex PCR, yet TCRdb's version contains in-frame clones alone and is incomplete. The profile covers tens of thousands of clones, with 95% to 96% appearing a single time and 0.37% taken by the ten largest. This chain uses TRBV6-6 with TRBJ2-5; a weak D match, TRBD1 (5 bases). The sequencing sample was made of T cells isolated from PBMCs. This receptor was identified in a human donor in good health. CDR3 region: CASRRQQETQYF. The CDR3 nucleotides are TGTGCCAGCAGGCGACAGCAAGAGACCCAGTACTTC.